The sequence of this TCR beta chain was determined in a study of cytomegalovirus exposure and HLA in healthy donors. Study-level findings and limits: The investigators catalogued 164 TCR beta chains as cytomegalovirus-associated. Presence/absence analyses took donor sequencing depth as roughly uniform. Donor immune exposure was known only as CMV serostatus.

PCR was performed using 60 Vbeta and 13 Jbeta primers. Using immunoSEQ multiplex PCR, the repertoire was profiled, and TCRdb retains in-frame clones only, with some absent. The sample has 120,000 or so clones; about 78% are singletons. Germline CDR1 and CDR2: LGHNA and YSLEER. CDR3 size: 14 residues. V was cut by 0 bases and J by 2 bases, with 7 bases left in between. With regard to this clone: Its specificity is unknown.

Input material: PBMCs. This clonotype originated in a woman in her thirties or forties in good health and CMV-seropositive. This chain uses TRBV4-3 with TRBJ1-2, with D hard to call. This CDR3 reads CASSQDRRNYGYTF. The CDR3 DNA sequence: TGCGCCAGCAGCCAAGACAGAAGAAACTATGGCTACACCTTC.